Below, 31 T cell receptor beta chains from the same sample are listed, as sequenced in a study of PD-1 blockade in classical Hodgkin lymphoma. This sample's time point: cycle 4 day 1 (C4D1), after five to seven weeks of nivolumab. The patients all showed relapse after autologous stem cell transplantation, while their brentuximab vedotin exposure varied. Measured with immunoSEQ multiplex PCR; TCRdb has only the in-frame clones, and not every one. Seen here are around 60,000 clones, under 95% observed once, and the top ten hold 10%. The specimen was peripheral blood mononuclear cells (PBMCs), collected before the fourth cycle of nivolumab. Source of these receptors: a human donor with classical Hodgkin lymphoma.

The rearrangement joins TRBV10-3 to TRBJ1-1; the D is unclear. Trimming stripped 10 bases from V and 8 bases from J, with 23 bases between. Germline CDR1 ENHRY, CDR2 SYGVKD. This CDR3 has 14 residues. The CDR3 nucleotides are TGTGCCACCCTAAGTAATAAACCGGGTTTCGAAGCTTTCTTT. This gives the protein CATLSNKPGFEAFF.

This sequence joins TRBV29-1 and TRBJ2-2; D could derive from TRBD1 or TRBD2 (5 bases each). CDR1 and CDR2 (germline): SQVTM, ANQGSEA. V lost 7 bases and J 3 bases, leaving 15 bases between the germline ends. The CDR3 is 14 residues long. The CDR3 spells CSAIGGIDTGELFF. As DNA, the CDR3 is TGCAGCGCGATTGGGGGTATAGACACCGGGGAGCTGTTTTTT.

The CDR3 DNA follows: TGTGCCAGCAGCGTCACACGGGATAATTCACCCCTCCACTTT. As protein: CASSVTRDNSPLHF. The J gene is TRBJ1-6, the V gene TRBV9; D is unresolved. Germline CDR1 and CDR2: SGDLS and YYNGEE. The V gene lost 2 bases and the J gene lost 5 bases, with 8 bases spanning the gap. The CDR3 contains 14 residues.

The V gene is TRBV6-5, the J gene TRBJ2-1; 7 nucleotides align to TRBD1. Germline assignment: CDR1 MNHEY and CDR2 SVGAGI. The CDR3 spans 11 residues. The V gene end was trimmed by 2 bases and the J gene end by 14 bases; junction bases not matched to a gene: 3. The DNA for the CDR3 is TGTGCCAGCAGTTACGGGACAGATGAGTTCTTC. This translates into CASSYGTDEFF.

This clone was recorded only once. Written as DNA, the CDR3 is TGTGCCAGCAGCCCACAGGGGGTTGGAGGTAACACCATATATTTT. Protein product: CASSPQGVGGNTIYF. The genes are TRBV5-4 and TRBJ1-3; TRBD1 agrees at 8 bases. Germline V gene sequence: CDR1 SGHNT, CDR2 YYREEE (reference sequence). The CDR3 length is 15 residues. The junction had 10 bases not matched to a gene; V was cut back by 4 bases and J by 7 bases.

This chain connects TRBV18 to TRBJ1-4; 9 bases line up with TRBD1. The V segment lost 8 bases and the J segment 5 bases; nucleotides outside the gene matches: 3. Germline CDR1 reads KGHSH; CDR2 reads LQKENI. The CDR3 has 13 residues. CDR3 in DNA: TGTGCCAGCGGTGGGACAGGGAATGAAAAACTGTTTTTT. Translated: CASGGTGNEKLFF. Combining the CDR3 with reference TRBV18 and TRBJ1-4 gives the whole variable domain NAGVMQNPRHLVRRRGQEARLRCSPMKGHSHVYWYRQLPEEGLKFMVYLQKENIIDESGMPKERFSAEFPKEGPSILRIQQVVRGDSAAYFCASGGTGNEKLFFGSGTQLSVL.

This clone was found once. This sequence joins TRBV6-6 and TRBJ2-2, with D maybe TRBD2 (6 bases). The CDR3 consists of 15 residues. With 7 bases removed from V and 2 bases from J, the gap between germline ends came to 14 bases. Germline V gene data show CDR1 as MNHNY and CDR2 as SVGAGI (reference sequence). Here the CDR3 reads CASNPGLLNTGELFF. CDR3 nucleotide sequence: TGTGCCAGCAATCCGGGACTCCTCAACACCGGGGAGCTGTTTTTT.

The chain carries TRBV7-8 and TRBJ2-3; D could derive from TRBD1 or TRBD2 (5 bases each). This CDR3 has 18 residues. Germline values: CDR1 SGHVS, CDR2 FQNEAQ. V gave up 0 bases and J gave up 2 bases, with 18 bases separating them. In DNA form, the CDR3 reads TGTGCCAGCAGCTTAGCGGGGCAAAGCGGATCGAACACAGATACGCAGTATTTT. It codes for CASSLAGQSGSNTDTQYF.

The table lists this clone with a count of one. The chain carries TRBV4-1 and TRBJ2-2; TRBD1 might be the D (5 bases). Germline V gene sequence: CDR1 MGHRA, CDR2 YSYEKL. V lost 2 bases to trimming and J lost 4 bases, with 14 bases between them. The CDR3 has 16 residues. This CDR3 reads CASSQPRGRITGELFF. The CDR3 bases are TGCGCCAGCAGCCAACCTAGGGGCCGGATCACCGGGGAGCTGTTTTTT.

V usage is TRBV13 and J usage is TRBJ1-1; D unresolved. Germline CDR1 PRHDT, CDR2 FYEKMQ (reference sequence). The CDR3 has 15 residues. Trimming removed 5 bases at V and 4 bases at J, with 17 bases between. The CDR3 coding sequence is TGTGCCAGCAGCCGCGGGAAAGGGCGGCGCACTGAAGCTTTCTTT. Translation: CASSRGKGRRTEAFF.

V gene TRBV28 combines with J gene TRBJ2-7; D might be TRBD2 (5 bases). Looked up from germline, CDR1 is MDHEN and CDR2 is SYDVKM. V was trimmed by 5 bases and J by 3 bases, leaving 11 bases between them. The CDR3 consists of 13 residues. The CDR3 is CASSTAGDYEQYF. The CDR3 nucleotides read TGTGCCAGCAGTACCGCCGGGGACTACGAGCAGTACTTC.

This chain joins TRBV19 and TRBJ1-3, with unresolved D. Germline CDR1 LNHDA, CDR2 SQIVND (reference sequence). The CDR3 runs 15 residues. V lost 8 bases and J lost 0, with 14 bases in between. The CDR3 sequence: CASSPNLSSGNTIYF. The CDR3 DNA reads TGTGCCAGTTCCCCAAACCTGAGCTCTGGAAACACCATATATTTT.

Here the CDR3 reads CASSYSQGADTQYF. CDR3 nucleotide sequence: TGTGCCAGCAGTTACTCCCAGGGTGCAGATACGCAGTATTTT. V and J are TRBV6-6 and TRBJ2-3, with D maybe TRBD1 (5 bases). Germline CDR1 MNHNY, CDR2 SVGAGI (reference sequence). The V gene lost 0 bases and the J gene lost 4 bases, with 8 bases spanning the gap. The CDR3 sequence is 14 residues long.

This rearrangement joins TRBV12-5 to TRBJ1-5; the match to TRBD1 covers 8 bases. The germline gives CDR1 LGHNT, CDR2 FRNRAP. The CDR3 runs to 15 residues. V lost 2 bases and J lost 5; bases outside the gene matches: 5. CDR3 DNA: TGTGCTAGTGGTTTGACTGCAGGGGGCTATCAGCCCCAGCATTTT. Translation gives CASGLTAGGYQPQHF.

This rearrangement joins TRBV27 to TRBJ1-1, with TRBD1 matching over 7 bases. This CDR3 is 17 amino acids long. Trimming took 6 bases from V and 2 from J; bases not matched to a gene: 15. Germline CDR1 reads MNHEY; CDR2 reads SMNVEV (reference sequence). The CDR3 DNA is TGTGCCAGCAGAGTTACAGGGGACCCAACTTTAAACACTGAAGCTTTCTTT. Its translation is CASRVTGDPTLNTEAFF.

The gene calls are TRBV6-5 and TRBJ1-1; TRBD1 is a possible D gene (6 bases). The CDR3 is 15 amino acids. Germline CDR1 and CDR2: MNHEY and SVGAGI. V dropped 0 bases and J dropped 9 bases, with 17 bases sitting between them. CDR3 sequence: CASSYSFLHQGKAFF. As DNA, the CDR3 is TGTGCCAGCAGTTACTCGTTTCTTCACCAGGGGAAAGCTTTCTTT.

This rearrangement joins TRBV4-1 to TRBJ2-7; TRBD1 agrees at 10 bases. The CDR3 is 15 amino acids. Germline assignment: CDR1 MGHRA and CDR2 YSYEKL. J gave up 4 bases and V 4 bases, and 7 bases lay outside the gene matches. The CDR3 DNA is TGCGCCAGCAGCCGAGCCGGGACAGGGGCATACGAGCAGTACTTC. It yields the protein CASSRAGTGAYEQYF.

This clone appeared once. The CDR3 loop reads CASSSPGTELYEQYF. CDR3 sequence (DNA): TGTGCCAGCAGCTCCCCCGGGACAGAGCTGTACGAGCAGTACTTC. V is TRBV7-9 and J is TRBJ2-7; 7 bases map to TRBD1. The CDR3 is made up of 15 amino acids. Germline CDR1 is SEHNR and CDR2 is FQNEAQ (reference sequence). V was clipped by 4 bases and J by 4 bases; unmatched bases: 10.

The chain links TRBV2 to TRBJ1-4; D gene unclear. The CDR3 spans 14 residues. From germline, CDR1 is SNHLY and CDR2 FYNNEI. V dropped 3 bases and J dropped 8 bases, with 13 bases sitting between them. The CDR3 here is CASSEAPDPEKLFF. The CDR3 coding sequence is TGTGCCAGCAGTGAGGCCCCCGACCCCGAAAAACTGTTTTTT.

The chain uses TRBV6-1 and TRBJ1-5; D possibly corresponds to TRBD1 (5 bases). The CDR3 is made up of 14 amino acids. Per germline, CDR1 MNHNS and CDR2 SASEGT. The V end lost 7 bases, the J end lost 5 bases, and 15 bases lay between the germline ends. For the CDR3, the DNA is TGTGCCAGCAAGACCCCGAAAGGGGATCAGCCCCAGCATTTT. Translated: CASKTPKGDQPQHF.

The chain combines TRBV2 with TRBJ2-1; no clear D gene. CDR3 length: 13 amino acids. With 8 bases removed from V and 6 bases from J, the gap between germline ends came to 14 bases. Germline values: CDR1 SNHLY, CDR2 FYNNEI. The DNA of the CDR3 is TGTGCCAGCCTCAGGCTGCTAGGCAATGAGCAGTTCTTC. It specifies CASLRLLGNEQFF.

The genes are TRBV18 and TRBJ2-1; 10 bases are shared with TRBD2. The V gene end was trimmed by 0 bases and the J gene end by 7 bases; junction bases not matched to a gene: 12. The length of the CDR3 is 18 residues. Germline CDR1 reads KGHSH; CDR2 reads LQKENI. CDR3 sequence: CASSPPLGAGGHHNEQFF. CDR3 bases: TGTGCCAGCTCACCACCTCTGGGAGCGGGGGGGCATCATAATGAGCAGTTCTTC.

The V and J genes are TRBV5-6 and TRBJ2-3; D is unresolved. The V and J ends lost 5 bases and 2 bases respectively, with 12 bases between them. The CDR3 is made up of 14 amino acids. Germline CDR1 reads SGHDT; CDR2 reads YYEEEE. CDR3: CASSDSTATDTQYF. The CDR3 region has the DNA TGTGCCAGCAGTGATAGTACAGCCACAGATACGCAGTATTTT.

This clone was seen once. The genes are TRBV7-2 and TRBJ2-7, with 8 bases matching TRBD2. This CDR3 comprises 15 residues. Losses at the gene ends were 5 bases for V and 2 bases for J; bases not matched to a gene: 8. Per the germline V gene, CDR1 is SGHTA and CDR2 is FQGNSA. CDR3 region: CASSPSGTRPYEQYF. The CDR3 DNA reads TGTGCCAGCAGCCCATCCGGGACTAGACCCTACGAGCAGTACTTC.

The CDR3 nucleotides are TGTGCCAGCAGTTTAGGTACAGATACGCAGTATTTT. As protein: CASSLGTDTQYF. The chain joins TRBV27 to TRBJ2-3; D gene uncertain. V was shortened by 2 bases and J by 3 bases, with 3 bases between the two germline ends. This CDR3 has 12 amino acids. The V gene's germline CDR1 is MNHEY and CDR2 SMNVEV (reference sequence).

The rearrangement links TRBV7-8 to TRBJ2-7, with D perhaps TRBD1 or TRBD2 (5 bases each). CDR1 and CDR2 (germline): SGHVS, FQNEAQ. The CDR3 consists of 13 residues. The V end was cut by 5 bases, the J end by 3 bases, with 11 bases between. The CDR3 reads CASSPGRDYEQYF. The CDR3 bases are TGTGCCAGCAGCCCGGGACGGGACTACGAGCAGTACTTC.

The rearrangement uses TRBV6-5 and TRBJ1-2; D is possibly TRBD1 (6 bases). V was cut by 7 bases and J by 8 bases, with 20 bases left in between. This CDR3 region has 14 residues. The germline V gene has CDR1 MNHEY and CDR2 SVGAGI. The CDR3 region has the DNA TGTGCCAGCATGACCCCAGGGGCTCCCGCCGGCTACACCTTC. This sequence encodes CASMTPGAPAGYTF.

The rearrangement joins TRBV9 to TRBJ1-5, with D unclear. Germline CDR1 is SGDLS and CDR2 is YYNGEE. V was shortened by 0 bases and J by 2 bases, with 6 bases between the two germline ends. This CDR3 is 14 amino acids long. The CDR3 reads CASSVGDGNQPQHF. The CDR3 DNA sequence: TGTGCCAGCAGCGTAGGCGACGGCAATCAGCCCCAGCATTTT.

J is TRBJ1-2 and V is TRBV9; D unclear. This CDR3 contains 17 residues. CDR1 and CDR2 (germline): SGDLS, YYNGEE. V was pared by 0 bases and J by 5 bases, with 20 bases between. CDR3: CASSVVGWEAPIYGYTF. The CDR3 region has the DNA TGTGCCAGCAGCGTAGTTGGTTGGGAGGCTCCCATATATGGCTACACCTTC.

This clone was picked up a small number of times. The gene calls are TRBV7-3 and TRBJ2-1; 7 positions agree with TRBD2. The CDR3 runs 13 residues. CDR1 and CDR2 (germline): SGHTA, FQGTGA. Trimming at V came to 8 bases and at J to 10 bases, leaving 11 bases not matched to a gene. The CDR3 loop is CASALSGEREQFF. For the CDR3, the DNA is TGTGCCAGCGCACTCAGCGGGGAGCGGGAGCAGTTCTTC.

V and J are TRBV5-5 and TRBJ1-1; D unresolved. Germline loops: CDR1 SGHKS, CDR2 YYEKEE (reference sequence). The CDR3 spans 13 residues. V lost 0 bases to trimming and J lost 5 bases, with 8 bases between them. This CDR3 reads CASSLAEGTEAFF. In nucleotides, the CDR3 is TGTGCCAGCAGCTTGGCCGAAGGGACTGAAGCTTTCTTT.